The T cell receptor (beta chain) described here comes from a study of blood T cell repertoires in COVID-19. V dropped 4 bases and J dropped 8; count of bases not matched to a gene: 8. The CDR3 has 14 amino acids. The germline V gene has CDR1 KGHSH and CDR2 LQKENI. Method: immunoSEQ multiplex PCR; TCRdb's copy keeps in-frame clones and lacks some. The table shows over 100,000 clones, with approximately 88% occurring only once. Sequencing input: peripheral blood. The TCR sequence derives from a woman in her sixties or seventies with acute or convalescent COVID-19. The J gene is TRBJ2-1, the V gene TRBV18, with 7 bases that match TRBD1. The CDR3 DNA is TGTGCCAGCTCACGCACAGGGGATACCGATGAGCAGTTCTTC. Encoded protein: CASSRTGDTDEQFF. The full variable domain, rest sourced from reference TRBV18 and TRBJ2-1, is NAGVMQNPRHLVRRRGQEARLRCSPMKGHSHVYWYRQLPEEGLKFMVYLQKENIIDESGMPKERFSAEFPKEGPSILRIQQVVRGDSAAYFCASSRTGDTDEQFFGPGTRLTVL.